These 28 T cell receptor beta chains share one sample of origin, sequenced in a study of blood T cells in healthy people across ages. Through a sample-barcoded 5' primer and a J-beta primer mix, a second PCR was run for 7 to 11 cycles. TCRdb re-analysed the 5' RACE reads in MiXCR, keeping a single row per CDR3 protein. The repertoire holds roughly 1.5 million distinct CDR3 sequences, with 35% to 45% as singletons. The sequenced material came from blood. These receptor sequences come from a young woman in good health.

As for this clonotype: A read error may produce the germline difference seen at one junction end. V usage is TRBV20-1 and J usage is TRBJ1-1; TRBD1 agrees at 7 bases. Germline CDR1 reads DFQATT; CDR2 reads SNEGSKA (reference sequence). This CDR3 has 15 residues. This CDR3 reads CSAKLPGQLNIEAFF. CDR3 nucleotides: TGCAGTGCTAAACTTCCGGGACAGTTAAACATTGAAGCTTTCTTT.

The chain employs TRBV7-2 and TRBJ2-1; D ambiguous. The CDR3 has 15 amino acids. Trimming shortened V by 0 bases and J by 3 bases, and 9 bases separated the two germline ends. Germline assignment: CDR1 SGHTA and CDR2 FQGNSA. The CDR3 spells CASSLAQVNYNEQFF. The DNA of the CDR3 is TGTGCCAGCAGCTTAGCTCAGGTAAACTACAATGAGCAGTTCTTC.

The chain has TRBV6-2 or TRBV6-3 and TRBJ1-1, with D possibly matching TRBD1 (6 bases). This CDR3 comprises 15 residues. V shed 6 bases and J shed 5 bases, with 19 bases lying between them. CDR1 and CDR2 (germline): MNHEY, SVGEGT. The CDR3 DNA is TGTGCCAGCAGGGCAACAGGGAGAGGAGGGACTGAAGCTTTCTTT. Residues: CASRATGRGGTEAFF.

The genes are TRBV5-1 and TRBJ2-7; 7 bases agree with TRBD1. TRBJ2-5 explains the end of the DNA better; the J call may be wrong. The CDR3 runs to 14 residues. CDR1 is SGHRS, CDR2 YFSETQ, per germline. The CDR3 sequence is CASSTGQPRGTQYF. The CDR3 bases are TGCGCCAGCAGCACGGGACAGCCCCGAGGGACCCAGTACTTC.

This clonotype was detected only a few times. Germline is not matched at one junction end, which may reflect a read error. The V and J genes are TRBV10-2 and TRBJ2-1; D uncertain. The CDR3 has 12 residues. Germline V gene data show CDR1 as WSHSY and CDR2 as SAAADI. The CDR3 DNA reads TGTGCCAGCAGCGAACTTCACAATGAGCAGTTCTTC. It encodes CASSELHNEQFF.

This clonotype was seen only a few times. The J gene is TRBJ2-3, the V gene TRBV11-2, with 7 bases identical to TRBD2. The CDR3 runs 13 residues. CDR1 is SGHAT and CDR2 is FQNNGV in the germline V gene. Germline trimming cut 9 bases from V and 2 bases from J; bases unmatched to any gene: 5. The CDR3 spells CASWEGYTDTQYF. The CDR3 DNA reads as TGTGCCAGTTGGGAGGGTTACACAGATACGCAGTATTTT.

This clonotype has a handful of counts. The chain uses TRBV7-8 and TRBJ2-1; no firm D call. Germline loops: CDR1 SGHVS, CDR2 FQNEAQ. This CDR3 spans 12 amino acids. Trimming cost V 5 bases and J 10 bases, with 12 bases left between them. The CDR3 coding sequence is TGTGCCAGCAGCCACCTTCGATTCGAGCAGTTCTTC. As protein: CASSHLRFEQFF.

The rearrangement joins TRBV29-1 to TRBJ2-7, with 11 nucleotides matching TRBD1. Looked up from germline, CDR1 is SQVTM and CDR2 is ANQGSEA. The CDR3 extends over 15 amino acids. J gave up 4 bases and V 7 bases, and 12 bases lay outside the gene matches. Here the CDR3 DNA reads TGCAGCGCGCGCTTTGGACAGGGGGCGAGGTACGAGCAGTACTTC. Translating it yields CSARFGQGARYEQYF.

J is TRBJ1-1 and V is TRBV10-3, with 9 bases that match TRBD1. Trimming cost V 6 bases and J 4 bases; bases outside gene matches: 6. The CDR3 contains 14 residues. CDR1 is ENHRY, CDR2 SYGVKD, per germline. The CDR3 nucleotides read TGTGCCATCAGCCAGCGGGACAGGGTCACTGAAGCTTTCTTT. It specifies CAISQRDRVTEAFF.

The count of this clonotype is one. The CDR3 sequence is CASSGHTTDTQYF. For the CDR3, the DNA is TGTGCCAGCAGCGGGCATACCACAGATACGCAGTATTTT. The V call is TRBV27, the J call TRBJ2-3; D is ambiguous. The V gene lost 6 bases and the J gene lost 2 bases, with 9 bases spanning the gap. CDR1 is MNHEY, CDR2 SMNVEV, per germline (reference sequence). This CDR3 region has 13 residues.

This chain joins TRBV10-3 and TRBJ1-5; D remains unclear. The V gene lost 3 bases and the J gene lost 0 bases, with 12 bases spanning the gap. The germline V gene encodes CDR1 ENHRY and CDR2 SYGVKD. CDR3 length: 16 residues. CDR3 DNA: TGTGCCATCAGTGATGAGGCAGTTTATAGCAATCAGCCCCAGCATTTT. It specifies CAISDEAVYSNQPQHF.

This clonotype has ten or more counts. The gene calls are TRBV15 and TRBJ2-5; D is uncertain. Germline V CDR1 and CDR2: LNHNV, YYDKDF (reference sequence). V was cut by 0 bases and J by 2 bases, with 13 bases left in between. The CDR3 is made up of 16 amino acids. CDR3 DNA: TGTGCCACCAGCAGAGATGGCGGCACAGCTCAAGAGACCCAGTACTTC. The encoded protein is CATSRDGGTAQETQYF.

The chain recombines TRBV25-1 with TRBJ2-2; D not resolved. Trimming took off 3 bases at V and 5 bases at J, with 7 bases between the two ends. The CDR3 extends over 13 amino acids. CDR1 and CDR2 (germline): MGHDK, SYGVNS. Written as DNA, the CDR3 is TGTGCCAGCAGTGATCCCCTAACCGGGGAGCTGTTTTTT. This translates into CASSDPLTGELFF.

At least ten counts were recorded for this clonotype. Germline is not matched at one junction end, which may reflect a read error. This sequence joins TRBV5-1 and TRBJ2-7; TRBD2 matches 8 bases. CDR1 and CDR2 (germline): SGHRS, YFSETQ. The length of the CDR3 is 14 residues. CDR3 sequence: CASSFLGGGYEQYF. In DNA form, the CDR3 reads TGTGCCAGCAGTTTCCTTGGCGGGGGGTACGAGCAGTACTTC. Supplemented by reference TRBV5-1 and TRBJ2-7, the full variable domain reads KAGVTQTPRYLIKTRGQQVTLSCSPISGHRSVSWYQQTPGQGLQFLFEYFSETQRNKGNFPGRFSGRQFSNSRSEMNVSTLELGDSALYLCASSFLGGGYEQYFGPGTRLTVT.

This clonotype appeared once. This CDR3 is CASSLQELSGNTIYF. The CDR3 nucleotides are TGTGCCAGCAGCTTACAGGAACTCTCTGGAAACACCATATATTTT. The chain uses TRBV11-2 and TRBJ1-3; no clear D. Deletions cut 2 bases from V and 0 bases from J, with 8 bases between. Per the germline V gene, CDR1 is SGHAT and CDR2 is FQNNGV. The CDR3 totals 15 residues.

The chain couples TRBV7-2 to TRBJ2-7, with D possibly TRBD2 on 6 matching bases. The CDR3 loop spans 16 amino acids. CDR1 SGHTA and CDR2 FQGNSA come from the germline V gene. Trimming cost V 5 bases and J 4 bases, with 21 bases left between them. In DNA form, the CDR3 reads TGTGCCAGCAGCATCGCTTTGTCGGCGGGGCGATACGAGCAGTACTTC. Protein sequence: CASSIALSAGRYEQYF.

This chain joins TRBV7-2 and TRBJ1-1; D possibly corresponds to TRBD1 (5 bases). Trimming cost V 5 bases and J 0 bases, with 16 bases left between them. Germline V CDR1 and CDR2: SGHTA, FQGNSA. This CDR3 is built from 16 residues. Written as DNA, the CDR3 is TGTGCCAGCAGCCCGCAGGGTACGGTGATGAACACTGAAGCTTTCTTT. Translating it yields CASSPQGTVMNTEAFF.

This clonotype came up a few times. The V gene is TRBV12-3 or TRBV12-4, the J gene TRBJ1-5; TRBD1 aligns across 9 bases. Losses at the gene ends were 6 bases for V and 3 bases for J; bases not matched to a gene: 6. The CDR3 is 15 amino acids. CDR3 in DNA: TGTGCCAGCAGAGGACAGGGGTTGGTCAATCAGCCCCAGCATTTT. This gives the protein CASRGQGLVNQPQHF.

The J gene is TRBJ1-1, the V gene TRBV5-6; TRBD1 might be the D (5 bases). Germline V gene sequence: CDR1 SGHDT, CDR2 YYEEEE. Deletions cut 0 bases from V and 5 bases from J, with 14 bases between. The length of the CDR3 is 15 residues. The CDR3 is CASSLAGLRGTEAFF. DNA for the CDR3: TGTGCCAGCAGCTTGGCTGGGTTAAGGGGTACTGAAGCTTTCTTT. The whole variable domain, remainder taken from reference TRBV5-6 and TRBJ1-1, is DAGVTQSPTHLIKTRGQQVTLRCSPKSGHDTVSWYQQALGQGPQFIFQYYEEEERQRGNFPDRFSGHQFPNYSSELNVNALLLGDSALYLCASSLAGLRGTEAFFGQGTRLTVV.

The chain combines TRBV11-2 with TRBJ2-2, with a weak D call TRBD2 (5 bases). Trimming took 11 bases from V and 3 from J, leaving 13 bases between them. Germline V gene lookup returns CDR1 SGHAT and CDR2 FQNNGV. This CDR3 is 13 amino acids long. CDR3 in amino acids: CASLTGYTGELFF. The CDR3 DNA is TGTGCCTCCTTGACGGGGTACACCGGGGAGCTGTTTTTT.

The CDR3 coding sequence is TGCGCCAGCAGCCAGCAATACGGGCTAGCGTCCTACGAGCAGTACTTC. Translated, it gives CASSQQYGLASYEQYF. The genes are TRBV4-1 and TRBJ2-5, with D maybe TRBD2 (6 bases). The better agreement between TRBJ2-7 and the DNA end casts doubt on the J call. This CDR3 comprises 16 residues. Germline V CDR1 and CDR2: MGHRA, YSYEKL.

The rearrangement uses TRBV12-3 or TRBV12-4 and TRBJ2-1, with TRBD2 identical over 12 bases. V shed 3 bases, J shed 10 bases, and the junction held 7 bases outside the gene matches. This CDR3 is 15 amino acids long. The CDR3 nucleotides read TGTGCCAGCAGTTTGGGACTAGCGGGCTCCTACGAGCAGTTCTTC. This codes for CASSLGLAGSYEQFF.

V usage is TRBV5-1 and J usage is TRBJ2-5; D is unclear. Germline-derived CDR1 and CDR2 are SGHRS and YFSETQ. The CDR3 spans 14 residues. The V end was cut by 1 base, the J end by 5 bases, with 12 bases between. In DNA, the CDR3 is TGCGCCAGCAGCTTGCCCCTAGGTGCGGAGACCCAGTACTTC. Protein product: CASSLPLGAETQYF.

In its sample, this clonotype was seen a few times. The gene calls are TRBV19 and TRBJ1-4, with D unclear. V was trimmed by 7 bases and J by 8 bases, leaving 11 bases between them. Germline V gene sequence: CDR1 LNHDA, CDR2 SQIVND (reference sequence). This CDR3 has 12 amino acids. The CDR3 DNA reads as TGTGCCAGTACCCCGTCCAGGGAAAAACTGTTTTTT. This encodes CASTPSREKLFF.

This rearrangement joins TRBV20-1 to TRBJ2-1; 9 bases map to TRBD1. Germline CDR1 and CDR2: DFQATT and SNEGSKA (reference sequence). V dropped 6 bases and J dropped 7; count of bases not matched to a gene: 4. The CDR3 consists of 12 residues. CDR3 nucleotides: TGCAGTGCCCAGGACAGGGGAAATGAGCAGTTCTTC. Residues: CSAQDRGNEQFF.

J is TRBJ1-2 and V is TRBV5-5; possibly TRBD1 for D (6 bases). Trimming shortened V by 4 bases and J by 8 bases, and 18 bases separated the two germline ends. Germline V CDR1 and CDR2: SGHKS, YYEKEE (reference sequence). The CDR3 has 14 residues. The CDR3 nucleotides are TGTGCCAGCAGCCCAGAAAGGGACAAAGCCGGCTACACCTTC. Its protein product is CASSPERDKAGYTF.

This clonotype turned up a few times. The V gene is TRBV12-3 or TRBV12-4, the J gene TRBJ2-3; TRBD2 aligns across 7 bases. There are 16 residues in the CDR3. Trimming took 3 bases from V and 7 from J; bases not matched to a gene: 13. The CDR3 spells CASSFAHLAAQNTQYF. The CDR3, as DNA: TGTGCCAGCAGTTTTGCTCACCTAGCGGCACAGAATACGCAGTATTTT.

The chain joins TRBV6-2 or TRBV6-3 to TRBJ2-3; D is perhaps TRBD2 (6 bases). V was shortened by 7 bases and J by 2 bases, with 13 bases between the two germline ends. Germline loops: CDR1 MNHEY, CDR2 SVGEGT. This CDR3 has 14 amino acids. In DNA, the CDR3 is TGTGCCAGCAAGGACTACCCGTCCACAGATACGCAGTATTTT. It yields the protein CASKDYPSTDTQYF.